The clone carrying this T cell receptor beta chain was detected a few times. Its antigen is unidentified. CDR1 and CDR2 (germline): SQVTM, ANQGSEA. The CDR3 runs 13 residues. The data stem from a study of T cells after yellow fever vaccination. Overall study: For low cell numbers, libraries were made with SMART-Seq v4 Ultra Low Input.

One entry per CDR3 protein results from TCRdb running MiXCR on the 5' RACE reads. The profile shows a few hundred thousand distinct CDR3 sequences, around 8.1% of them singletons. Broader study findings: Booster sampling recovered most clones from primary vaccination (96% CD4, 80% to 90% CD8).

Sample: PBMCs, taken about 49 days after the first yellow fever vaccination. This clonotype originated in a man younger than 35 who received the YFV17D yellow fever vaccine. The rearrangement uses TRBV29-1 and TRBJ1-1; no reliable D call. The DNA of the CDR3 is TGCGAGGGCAGAACCAACATGAACACTGAAGCTTTCTTT. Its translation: CEGRTNMNTEAFF.